This T cell receptor (beta chain) was recovered during a study of blood T cell repertoires in COVID-19. V gave up 0 bases and J gave up 13 bases, with 16 bases separating them. The CDR3 is 13 amino acids. The germline V gene encodes CDR1 SGHNT and CDR2 YYREEE (reference sequence). Assay: immunoSEQ multiplex PCR; the TCRdb copy retains only in-frame clones and omits some. The table includes about 58,000 clones, 75% to 90% detected once. The sequencing input was peripheral blood. The TCR sequence derives from a man aged 60-69 years with COVID-19, enrolled during active disease. The chain has TRBV5-4 and TRBJ1-2; no firm D call. DNA of the CDR3: TGTGCCAGCAGCTTGGCCGGCAGGCGATACGCCACCTTC. Protein product: CASSLAGRRYATF.